These 21 T cell receptor beta chains share one sample of origin, sequenced in a study of identical twins. In TCRdb, the 5' RACE reads were re-called with MiXCR into one record per CDR3 protein. Of about 240,000 distinct CDR3 sequences listed, 9.5% to 15% are singletons. This same sample was also part of a study on yellow fever vaccine responses in identical twins.

The sequenced sample was memory (CD45RO+) T cells sorted from blood. These receptors all come from a woman aged 18-29 years in good health.

In this sample, this clonotype turned up a few times. The chain combines TRBV20-1 with TRBJ1-5, with D perhaps TRBD1 (6 bases). Trimming stripped 5 bases from V and 0 bases from J, with 11 bases between. The CDR3 contains 14 residues. The germline V gene encodes CDR1 DFQATT and CDR2 SNEGSKA (reference sequence). CDR3 residues: CSADMDSSNQPQHF. CDR3 sequence (DNA): TGCAGTGCTGATATGGACAGTAGCAATCAGCCCCAGCATTTT.

V usage is TRBV6-1 and J usage is TRBJ2-4; either TRBD1 or TRBD2 may fit D (5 bases each). The CDR3 sequence is 11 residues long. CDR1 is MNHNS, CDR2 SASEGT, per germline. Trimming removed 3 bases from V and 12 bases from J, with 9 bases in between. DNA of the CDR3: TGTGCCAGCAGTGAGCAGGGAGCTCAGTACTTC. Translated: CASSEQGAQYF.

V is TRBV5-1 and J is TRBJ2-2, with a possible D match to TRBD1 (6 bases). V lost 5 bases, J lost 4 bases, and 9 bases lay in between. This CDR3 comprises 13 residues. Germline V gives CDR1 SGHRS, CDR2 YFSETQ. The CDR3: CASSTGSTGELFF. CDR3 sequence (DNA): TGCGCCAGCAGTACAGGGAGCACCGGGGAGCTGTTTTTT.

This chain links TRBV3-1 with TRBJ2-1; a possible D gene is TRBD1 (6 bases). This CDR3 comprises 17 residues. V shed 5 bases and J shed 2 bases, with 19 bases lying between them. Per germline, CDR1 LGHDT and CDR2 YNNKEL (reference sequence). CDR3 sequence: CASSKQARDIAYNEQFF. DNA for the CDR3: TGTGCCAGCAGCAAGCAGGCCCGGGACATCGCCTACAATGAGCAGTTCTTC.

A few counts support this clonotype. The chain is built from TRBV18 and TRBJ1-5; 12 bases map to TRBD1. J lost 6 bases, V lost 3 bases, and 6 bases had no gene match. In germline, CDR1 is KGHSH, CDR2 LQKENI. This CDR3 contains 16 residues. The CDR3 loop is CASSPRDRGQGQPQHF. CDR3 bases: TGTGCCAGCTCACCCCGGGACAGGGGGCAGGGTCAGCCCCAGCATTTT.

This clonotype was seen ten or more times. V and J are TRBV12-3 or TRBV12-4 and TRBJ2-1; 7 nucleotides match TRBD1. V dropped 7 bases and J dropped 4; count of bases not matched to a gene: 13. This CDR3 region has 16 residues. The CDR3 sequence: CASTLGDSANYNEQFF. The CDR3 nucleotides read TGTGCCAGCACCCTGGGGGACAGCGCAAATTACAATGAGCAGTTCTTC.

The CDR3 sequence: CSARDLAAVGEQYF. DNA of the CDR3: TGCAGTGCTAGAGATTTGGCGGCTGTAGGAGAGCAGTACTTC. V gene TRBV20-1 combines with J gene TRBJ2-7, with no clear D. Germline V gene data show CDR1 as DFQATT and CDR2 as SNEGSKA (reference sequence). CDR3 size: 14 residues. Trimming left V 0 bases short and J 7 bases short, with 16 bases between.

The chain employs TRBV20-1 and TRBJ2-3; 8 nucleotides match TRBD2. This CDR3 comprises 15 residues. Germline assignment: CDR1 DFQATT and CDR2 SNEGSKA (reference sequence). V lost 6 bases to trimming and J lost 1 base; unmatched junction nucleotides: 9. This CDR3 is CSAPAGGSGTDTQYF. The CDR3, as DNA: TGCAGTGCCCCTGCGGGGGGCTCTGGCACAGATACGCAGTATTTT.

This clonotype occurred a few times. This chain uses TRBV20-1 with TRBJ1-2; maybe TRBD1 (5 bases). The CDR3 spans 14 residues. CDR1 is DFQATT and CDR2 is SNEGSKA in the germline V gene (reference sequence). Trimming shortened V by 4 bases and J by 1 base, and 13 bases separated the two germline ends. As DNA, the CDR3 is TGCAGTGCTACCTCGGTACAGGTTAACTATGGCTACACCTTC. It translates to CSATSVQVNYGYTF.

The CDR3 reads CASSIVRHGNQPQHF. The CDR3 DNA follows: TGTGCCAGTAGTATAGTGAGACACGGCAATCAGCCCCAGCATTTT. This chain uses TRBV19 with TRBJ1-5; D call uncertain. Trimming took 1 base from V and 2 from J, leaving 9 bases between them. This CDR3 spans 15 amino acids. Germline CDR1 is LNHDA and CDR2 is SQIVND (reference sequence).

This clonotype was found many times. The chain combines TRBV29-1 with TRBJ2-2; TRBD1 agrees at 10 bases. V lost 6 bases, J lost 1 base, and 14 bases stayed unmatched. The CDR3 consists of 18 residues. Germline assignment: CDR1 SQVTM and CDR2 ANQGSEA. This CDR3 is CSVAYRDRGSRNTGELFF. As DNA, the CDR3 is TGCAGCGTCGCCTATCGGGACAGGGGATCGCGGAACACCGGGGAGCTGTTTTTT.

This chain uses TRBV12-3 or TRBV12-4 with TRBJ2-1; D possibly corresponds to TRBD2 (6 bases). V was cut by 3 bases and J by 1 base, with 16 bases left in between. The CDR3 covers 17 residues. The CDR3 here is CASSLNKGGGSYNEQFF. The CDR3 DNA follows: TGTGCCAGCAGTTTGAACAAGGGAGGAGGGTCCTACAATGAGCAGTTCTTC.

V usage is TRBV5-1 and J usage is TRBJ2-7, with D perhaps given as TRBD1 or TRBD2 (5 bases each). Trimming cost V 3 bases and J 8 bases, with 18 bases left between them. This CDR3 is built from 14 residues. Germline V gene lookup returns CDR1 SGHRS and CDR2 YFSETQ. CDR3 protein: CASSSGTVNMKQYF. In DNA, the CDR3 is TGCGCCAGCAGCTCCGGGACGGTGAATATGAAGCAGTACTTC.

This sequence joins TRBV11-2 and TRBJ1-1; D remains ambiguous. Germline V gene sequence: CDR1 SGHAT, CDR2 FQNNGV. V lost 1 base to trimming and J lost 11 bases, with 8 bases between them. This CDR3 is 11 amino acids long. In nucleotides, the CDR3 is TGTGCCAGCAGCTTAGCGGGAAGCGCTTTCTTT. This sequence encodes CASSLAGSAFF.

The chain recombines TRBV7-2 with TRBJ2-5; 12 bases agree with TRBD2. Germline V lookup: CDR1 SGHTA, CDR2 FQGNSA. V lost 4 bases, J lost 3 bases, and 6 bases stayed unmatched. The CDR3 runs 16 residues. CDR3 loop: CASSSRLAGEKETQYF. DNA for the CDR3: TGTGCCAGCAGCTCCAGACTAGCGGGAGAAAAAGAGACCCAGTACTTC.

The rearrangement links TRBV3-1 to TRBJ2-6; D is unresolved. This CDR3 is built from 16 residues. V lost 0 bases and J lost 2, with 8 bases in between. Per germline, CDR1 LGHDT and CDR2 YNNKEL (reference sequence). CDR3 DNA: TGTGCCAGCAGCCAAGATCTGGTCGCTGGGGCCAACGTCCTGACTTTC. Translated, it gives CASSQDLVAGANVLTF.

This clonotype was seen a few times. V is TRBV27 and J is TRBJ1-6; TRBD1 aligns across 7 bases. Unmatched junction bases numbered 4, after V lost 0 bases and J lost 11 bases. The germline V gene encodes CDR1 MNHEY and CDR2 SMNVEV (reference sequence). The CDR3 covers 14 residues. The CDR3 sequence is CASSLSGQFPPLHF. DNA of the CDR3: TGTGCCAGCAGTTTATCGGGACAGTTTCCACCCCTCCACTTT.

The chain recombines TRBV20-1 with TRBJ1-3; TRBD1 might be the D (6 bases). This CDR3 region has 14 residues. Deletions cut 4 bases from V and 0 bases from J, with 10 bases between. The germline V gene encodes CDR1 DFQATT and CDR2 SNEGSKA (reference sequence). CDR3 region: CSAKGGYSGNTIYF. The DNA of the CDR3 is TGCAGTGCTAAAGGGGGGTACTCTGGAAACACCATATATTTT.

The J gene is TRBJ2-1, the V gene TRBV10-3; TRBD1 matches 7 bases. Germline assignment: CDR1 ENHRY and CDR2 SYGVKD. The CDR3 length is 13 residues. Trimming at V came to 8 bases and at J to 5 bases, leaving 6 bases not matched to a gene. The CDR3 DNA sequence: TGTGCCATCTCGGACAGGCATAACAATGAGCAGTTCTTC. Protein product: CAISDRHNNEQFF.

This clonotype was seen a few times. The CDR3 loop is CASSKDPTGSLVDEQFF. The CDR3 DNA is TGTGCCAGCAGCAAGGACCCGACAGGGTCCCTTGTAGATGAGCAGTTCTTC. This chain uses TRBV7-6 with TRBJ2-1; 7 bases align to TRBD1. Per the germline V gene, CDR1 is SGHVS and CDR2 is FNYEAQ. V was clipped by 5 bases and J by 8 bases; unmatched bases: 18. This CDR3 comprises 17 residues. Full variable domain (outside the CDR3, taken from reference TRBV7-6 and TRBJ2-1): GAGVSQSPRYKVTKRGQDVALRCDPISGHVSLYWYRQALGQGPEFLTYFNYEAQQDKSGLPNDRFSAERPEGSISTLTIQRTEQRDSAMYRCASSKDPTGSLVDEQFFGPGTRLTVL.

Details on this clonotype: A read error may be the cause here, since a much bigger clone is one base away. The chain couples TRBV20-1 to TRBJ2-5, with D possibly being TRBD2 (5 bases). The CDR3 covers 16 residues. Germline assignment: CDR1 DFQATT and CDR2 SNEGSKA (reference sequence). CDR3 region: CCASGRESKYQETQYF. The CDR3 nucleotides are TGCTGTGCTAGTGGTAGGGAGTCCAAGTACCAAGAGACCCAGTACTTC.